Below are 5 T cell receptor beta chains sequenced from a single sample in a study of T-cell reconstitution after alpha-beta-depleted transplantation in children. The TCRbeta library was prepared with unique molecular identifiers. TCRdb reanalysed the PCR reads using MiXCR and keeps one entry per CDR3 protein. This sample yields about 600,000 distinct CDR3 sequences, of which under 30% are seen a single time; roughly an eighth belongs to the top ten. The specimen was PBMCs, mostly from graft donor cells, collected 360 days after TCRalphabeta/CD19-depleted stem cell transplant. The receptors were gathered from a boy under two years old who had a stem cell transplant for acute myeloid leukemia, so the T cells may come from the graft donor.

There are a few counts of this clonotype. The rearrangement joins TRBV7-2 to TRBJ2-7; D is perhaps TRBD1 (5 bases). The V gene's germline CDR1 is SGHTA and CDR2 FQGNSA. V was trimmed by 0 bases and J by 4 bases, leaving 13 bases between them. This CDR3 is built from 15 residues. The CDR3 region is CASSLAGQPEYEQYF. CDR3 nucleotide sequence: TGTGCCAGCAGCTTAGCGGGGCAGCCAGAGTACGAGCAGTACTTC.

The V gene is TRBV7-2, the J gene TRBJ2-1; no reliable D call. V was trimmed by 1 base and J by 8 bases, leaving 15 bases between them. CDR1 and CDR2 (germline): SGHTA, FQGNSA. The CDR3 is 15 residues long. The CDR3 DNA reads as TGTGCCAGCAGCTTAGGGCCCTTCGGCGGCGATGAGCAGTTCTTC. Amino acids: CASSLGPFGGDEQFF.

The CDR3 here is CSVAWQGSEQFF. Here the CDR3 DNA reads TGCAGCGTTGCGTGGCAGGGAAGCGAGCAGTTCTTC. The rearrangement joins TRBV29-1 to TRBJ2-1, with a tentative D call TRBD1 (5 bases). V was pared by 4 bases and J by 10 bases, with 14 bases between. CDR3 length: 12 amino acids. Germline values: CDR1 SQVTM, CDR2 ANQGSEA.

A few counts support this clonotype. The V call is TRBV12-3 or TRBV12-4, the J call TRBJ1-4; TRBD1 is a possible D gene (6 bases). The V gene lost 5 bases and the J gene lost 1 base, with 11 bases spanning the gap. The CDR3 spans 15 residues. The CDR3 loop is CASSRSQGTNEKLFF. DNA for the CDR3: TGTGCCAGCAGTCGTTCACAGGGAACTAATGAAAAACTGTTTTTT.

This clonotype was counted ten times or more. The rearrangement uses TRBV6-5 and TRBJ1-1; the D gene is possibly TRBD1 (5 bases). From germline, CDR1 is MNHEY and CDR2 SVGAGI. The CDR3 length is 14 residues. The V end was cut by 2 bases, the J end by 8 bases, with 15 bases between. CDR3 amino acids: CASSYGAFLGEAFF. CDR3 bases: TGTGCCAGCAGTTACGGGGCTTTTCTAGGCGAAGCTTTCTTT.